The next 2 T cell receptor beta chains were all read from a single sample in a study of cytomegalovirus exposure and HLA in healthy donors. The PCR had 60 Vbeta and 13 Jbeta primers. Clones were read by immunoSEQ multiplex PCR, and TCRdb kept only the in-frame ones, dropping some. The table shows 90,000 to 150,000 clones, with approximately 75% occurring only once. The sequenced sample was PBMCs. These receptors all stem from a man aged 50 to 59 in good health and CMV-seropositive.

This clone was observed a handful of times. V gene TRBV6-1 combines with J gene TRBJ2-5; tentatively, D is TRBD1 (6 bases). The CDR3 totals 15 residues. Germline V CDR1 and CDR2: MNHNS, SASEGT. Between the trimmed V and J ends, which lost 2 bases and 5 bases, there was a span of 15 bases. CDR3: CASSEFEGVGETQYF. The DNA of the CDR3 is TGTGCCAGCAGTGAATTCGAGGGGGTCGGGGAGACCCAGTACTTC.

CDR3 residues: CASSQERLAGEGGYEQYF. CDR3 DNA: TGCGCCAGCAGCCAAGAACGTCTAGCGGGAGAGGGCGGCTACGAGCAGTACTTC. The chain is built from TRBV4-1 and TRBJ2-7; 10 positions match TRBD2. Trimming removed 0 bases from V and 3 bases from J; junction bases left unmatched: 11. Germline values: CDR1 MGHRA, CDR2 YSYEKL. The CDR3 totals 18 residues.